A single sample gave rise to the 3 T cell receptor beta chains below, sequenced in a study of OX40 agonist ivuxolimab in advanced cancers. To prepare the library, the immunoSEQ multiplex PCR assay was applied. In TCRdb, the immuneACCESS table is reduced to in-frame sequences with V and J assigned. These tables do not hold every clone; where another copy was compared, an unresolved V gene accounts for under half, and the others remain unexplained. The sample has approximately 78,000 clones on record, 88% of them singletons. Under 1.1% of the sample lies in the top ten. Sequenced here: CD4+ or CD8+ T cells sorted from blood, sampled in a trial of the OX40 agonist ivuxolimab. The receptors shown here come from an adult with an advanced solid tumor such as melanoma, head and neck, liver or kidney cancer.

V usage is TRBV10-3 and J usage is TRBJ2-5, with 7 bases that match TRBD2. The germline gives CDR1 ENHRY, CDR2 SYGVKD. The CDR3 runs 14 residues. Germline trimming cut 2 bases from V and 3 bases from J; bases unmatched to any gene: 3. The CDR3 bases are TGTGCCATCAGTGAGGCGGGGGTAGAAGAGACCCAGTACTTC. This encodes CAISEAGVEETQYF.

The chain recombines TRBV5-5 with TRBJ2-5; 9 nucleotides align to TRBD2. Germline CDR1 reads SGHKS; CDR2 reads YYEKEE (reference sequence). The CDR3 has 13 amino acids. After removal of 5 bases from V and 7 bases from J, the junction contained 6 bases not matched to a gene. The CDR3 is CASRPGGGVTQYF. In DNA form, the CDR3 reads TGTGCCAGCAGACCTGGCGGGGGGGTGACCCAGTACTTC.

As to this clone: The identical CDR3 is also encoded by other nucleotide sequences in the sample. The V gene is TRBV28, the J gene TRBJ1-2; TRBD1 agrees at 8 bases. The J segment lost 5 bases and the V segment lost 5 bases, leaving 4 bases of the junction unmatched. The CDR3 length is 13 residues. The germline CDR1 and CDR2 sequences are MDHEN and SYDVKM. The CDR3 region has the DNA TGTGCCAGCAGTCTACAGGGGGGGTATGGCTACACCTTC. Protein: CASSLQGGYGYTF.